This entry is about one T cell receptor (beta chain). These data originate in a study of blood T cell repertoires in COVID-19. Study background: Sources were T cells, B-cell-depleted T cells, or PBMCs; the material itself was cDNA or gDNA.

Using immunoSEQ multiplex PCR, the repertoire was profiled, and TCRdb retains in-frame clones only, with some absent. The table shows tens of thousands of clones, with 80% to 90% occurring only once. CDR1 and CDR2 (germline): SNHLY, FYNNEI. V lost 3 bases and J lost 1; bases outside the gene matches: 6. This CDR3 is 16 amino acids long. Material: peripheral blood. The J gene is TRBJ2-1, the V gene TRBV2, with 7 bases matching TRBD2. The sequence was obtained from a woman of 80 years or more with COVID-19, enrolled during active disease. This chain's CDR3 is CASSDWGGGSYNEQFF. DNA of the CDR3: TGTGCCAGCAGTGACTGGGGCGGGGGTTCCTACAATGAGCAGTTCTTC.